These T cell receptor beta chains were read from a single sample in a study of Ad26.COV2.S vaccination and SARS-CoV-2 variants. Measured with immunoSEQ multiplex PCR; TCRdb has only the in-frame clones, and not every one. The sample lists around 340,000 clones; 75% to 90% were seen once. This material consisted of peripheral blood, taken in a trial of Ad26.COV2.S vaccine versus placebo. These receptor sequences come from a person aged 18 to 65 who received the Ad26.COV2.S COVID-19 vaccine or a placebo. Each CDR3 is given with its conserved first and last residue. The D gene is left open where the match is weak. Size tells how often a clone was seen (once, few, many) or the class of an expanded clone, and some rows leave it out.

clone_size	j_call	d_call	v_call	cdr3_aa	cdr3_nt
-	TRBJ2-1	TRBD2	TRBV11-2	CASSLAGVGEQFF	TGTGCCAGCAGCCTAGCGGGAGTTGGGGAGCAGTTCTTC
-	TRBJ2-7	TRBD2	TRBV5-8	CASSATGTSGLSYEQYF	TGTGCCAGCAGCGCAACCGGGACTAGCGGGTTATCCTACGAGCAGTACTTC
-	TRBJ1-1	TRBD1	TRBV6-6	CASSKMGQGVPEAFF	TGTGCCAGCAGTAAGATGGGACAGGGTGTCCCTGAAGCTTTCTTT
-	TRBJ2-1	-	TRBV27	CASSLSWGMDNEQFF	TGTGCCAGCAGTTTATCCTGGGGTATGGACAATGAGCAGTTCTTC
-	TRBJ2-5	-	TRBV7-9	CASSLVTDQQETQYF	TGTGCCAGCAGCTTAGTGACGGATCAGCAAGAGACCCAGTACTTC
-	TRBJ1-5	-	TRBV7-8	CASSLGPGANQPQHF	TGTGCCAGCAGCTTAGGGCCAGGGGCAAATCAGCCCCAGCATTTT
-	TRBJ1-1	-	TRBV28	CASSPATGLAEAFF	TGTGCCAGCAGCCCGGCTACAGGGCTGGCTGAAGCTTTCTTT
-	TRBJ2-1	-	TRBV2	CASSSGGRASNEQFF	TGTGCCAGCAGCTCCGGGGGCAGGGCTTCCAATGAGCAGTTCTTC
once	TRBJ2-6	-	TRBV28	CASSPGAAGANVLTF	TGTGCCAGCAGTCCTGGTGCGGCTGGGGCCAACGTCCTGACTTTC
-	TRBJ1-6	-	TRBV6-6	CASSREGNSPLHF	TGTGCCAGCAGTAGAGAGGGGAATTCACCCCTCCACTTT
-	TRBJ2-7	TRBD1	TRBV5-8	CASSFQGQGAYEQYF	TGTGCCAGCAGCTTTCAAGGACAGGGGGCCTACGAGCAGTACTTC
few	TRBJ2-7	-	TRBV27	CASSLRPPYEQYF	TGTGCCAGCAGTTTACGGCCCCCTTACGAGCAGTACTTC
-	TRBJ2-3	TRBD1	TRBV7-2	CASSYRDRVPDTQYF	TGTGCCAGCAGCTACCGGGACAGGGTGCCAGATACGCAGTATTTT
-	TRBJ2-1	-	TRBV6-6	CASSTFRRSSYNEQFF	TGTGCCAGCAGTACCTTTCGACGGAGCTCCTACAATGAGCAGTTCTTC
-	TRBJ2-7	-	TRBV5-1	CASSATGNSYEQYF	TGCGCCAGCAGCGCGACAGGTAACTCCTACGAGCAGTACTTC
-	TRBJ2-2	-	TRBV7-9	CASSNGLVFTGELFF	TGTGCCAGCAGCAACGGACTCGTTTTCACCGGGGAGCTGTTTTTT
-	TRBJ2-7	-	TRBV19	CASSRTDSYEQYF	TGTGCCAGTAGTAGGACAGATTCCTACGAGCAGTACTTC
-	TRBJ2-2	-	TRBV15	CATSRDRGRDYTGELFF	TGTGCCACCAGCAGAGATAGGGGGAGGGATTACACCGGGGAGCTGTTTTTT
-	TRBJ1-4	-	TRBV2	CASSGGSGDEKLFF	TGTGCCAGCAGTGGAGGGTCAGGGGATGAAAAACTGTTTTTT
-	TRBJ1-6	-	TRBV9	CASTPDGPSSMDYNSPLHF	TGTGCCAGCACTCCCGACGGGCCTTCCTCAATGGATTATAATTCACCCCTCCACTTT
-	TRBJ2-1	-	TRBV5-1	CASSLEGERYNEQFF	TGCGCCAGCAGCTTGGAGGGGGAGCGGTACAATGAGCAGTTCTTC
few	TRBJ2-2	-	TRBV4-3	CASSQEMRVAGELFF	TGCGCCAGCAGCCAAGAAATGAGGGTCGCCGGGGAGCTGTTTTTT
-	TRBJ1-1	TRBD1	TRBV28	CASSPLGTGGNTEAFF	TGTGCCAGCAGTCCCCTTGGGACAGGGGGGAACACTGAAGCTTTCTTT
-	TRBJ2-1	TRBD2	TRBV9	CASSATGTSGNNEQFF	TGTGCCAGCAGCGCAACCGGGACTAGCGGTAACAATGAGCAGTTCTTC
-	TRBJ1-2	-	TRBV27	CASSTGLGGGYTF	TGTGCCAGCAGTACAGGGTTAGGCGGAGGCTACACCTTC
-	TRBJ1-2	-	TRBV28	CASSLGGTGLYGYTF	TGTGCCAGCAGTTTAGGGGGCACAGGTCTCTATGGCTACACCTTC
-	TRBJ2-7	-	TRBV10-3	CAISDRGYEQYF	TGTGCCATCAGTGACAGGGGCTACGAGCAGTACTTC
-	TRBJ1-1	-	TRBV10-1	CASSDREVNTEAFF	TGCGCCAGCAGTGACAGGGAAGTGAACACTGAAGCTTTCTTT
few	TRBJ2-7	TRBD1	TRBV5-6	CASSLEQGALSYEQYF	TGTGCCAGCAGCCTCGAACAGGGGGCCCTCTCCTACGAGCAGTACTTC
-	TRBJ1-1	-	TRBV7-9	CASSYTPNTEAFF	TGTGCCAGCAGTTATACACCGAACACTGAAGCTTTCTTT